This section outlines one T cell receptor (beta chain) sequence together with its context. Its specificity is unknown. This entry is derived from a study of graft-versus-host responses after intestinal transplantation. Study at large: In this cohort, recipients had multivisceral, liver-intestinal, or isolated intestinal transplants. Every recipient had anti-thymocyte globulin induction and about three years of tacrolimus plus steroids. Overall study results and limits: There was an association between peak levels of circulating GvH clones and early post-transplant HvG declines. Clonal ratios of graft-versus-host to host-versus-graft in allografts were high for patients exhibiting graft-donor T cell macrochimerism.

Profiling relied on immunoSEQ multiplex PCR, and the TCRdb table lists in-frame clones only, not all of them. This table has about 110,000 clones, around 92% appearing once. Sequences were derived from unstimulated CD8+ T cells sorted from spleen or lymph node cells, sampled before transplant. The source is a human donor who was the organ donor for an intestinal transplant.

DNA for the CDR3: TGTGCCAGCAGCCAAGATTCGGAGGAGCAGTACTTC. Its protein is CASSQDSEEQYF. This chain connects TRBV4-2 to TRBJ2-7; D gene ambiguous. The CDR3 has 12 residues. Germline-derived CDR1 and CDR2 are LGHNA and YNFKEQ. V was pared by 0 bases and J by 7 bases, with 7 bases between.